Presented here are 30 T cell receptor beta chains from one specimen sequenced in a study of technical replicates of blood from a few donors. Here immunoSEQ multiplex PCR was the method, and the copy in TCRdb shows in-frame clones only, minus some. The sample contains some 66,000 clones, roughly 98% of which appear only once. Sequenced: T cells isolated from PBMCs. Receptors originate from a human donor in good health.

The V gene is TRBV25-1, the J gene TRBJ2-7; D is uncertain. CDR3 size: 13 residues. CDR1 is MGHDK, CDR2 SYGVNS, per germline. V was shortened by 3 bases and J by 7 bases, with 13 bases between the two germline ends. Here the CDR3 reads CASSEGTLREQYF. The CDR3 DNA reads as TGTGCCAGCAGTGAGGGCACCCTCCGGGAGCAGTACTTC.

The rearrangement joins TRBV5-4 to TRBJ2-3; perhaps TRBD2 as D (6 bases). The V gene lost 4 bases and the J gene lost 2 bases, with 11 bases spanning the gap. The CDR3 runs 14 residues. CDR1 is SGHNT and CDR2 is YYREEE in the germline V gene (reference sequence). The CDR3 DNA reads as TGTGCCAGCAGCCCGGGACTCTACACAGATACGCAGTATTTT. Its translation is CASSPGLYTDTQYF.

The V call is TRBV4-1, the J call TRBJ2-2, with 7 bases matching TRBD1. Looked up from germline, CDR1 is MGHRA and CDR2 is YSYEKL. With V trimmed by 2 bases and J by 2 bases, 5 bases remained unmatched. The CDR3 runs 16 residues. As DNA, the CDR3 is TGCGCCAGCAGCCAAATCCGGGACAGCAACACCGGGGAGCTGTTTTTT. It encodes CASSQIRDSNTGELFF.

The count of this clone is one. The chain employs TRBV5-6 and TRBJ2-7, with D tentatively TRBD2 (5 bases). This CDR3 is built from 14 residues. CDR1 and CDR2 (germline): SGHDT, YYEEEE. V dropped 1 base and J dropped 7 bases, with 15 bases sitting between them. The chain's CDR3 is CASSLWAGRGEQYF. The CDR3 bases are TGTGCCAGCAGCTTGTGGGCAGGACGCGGGGAGCAGTACTTC. Full variable domain (missing parts from reference TRBV5-6 and TRBJ2-7): DAGVTQSPTHLIKTRGQQVTLRCSPKSGHDTVSWYQQALGQGPQFIFQYYEEEERQRGNFPDRFSGHQFPNYSSELNVNALLLGDSALYLCASSLWAGRGEQYFGPGTRLTVT.

This clone was seen a handful of times. The CDR3 reads CASRQTGALGTEAFF. CDR3 sequence (DNA): TGTGCCAGCAGGCAGACAGGGGCCCTGGGCACTGAAGCTTTCTTT. The rearrangement uses TRBV2 and TRBJ1-1; 8 bases align to TRBD1. The CDR3 runs 15 residues. Trimming removed 6 bases from V and 4 bases from J; junction bases left unmatched: 10. Looked up from germline, CDR1 is SNHLY and CDR2 is FYNNEI.

The count of this clone is one. V usage is TRBV2 and J usage is TRBJ1-2, with D unresolved. There are 10 residues in the CDR3. Per the germline V gene, CDR1 is SNHLY and CDR2 is FYNNEI. The V end was cut by 5 bases, the J end by 5 bases, with 3 bases between. CDR3 sequence (DNA): TGTGCCAGCAGTCAGTATGGCTACACCTTC. It codes for CASSQYGYTF.

J is TRBJ2-1 and V is TRBV6-5, with 9 bases identical to TRBD1. V gave up 6 bases and J gave up 1 base; unmatched junction bases: 1. Germline V gene sequence: CDR1 MNHEY, CDR2 SVGAGI. The CDR3 runs 14 residues. The chain's CDR3 is CASRTGGSYNEQFF. CDR3 nucleotide sequence: TGTGCCAGCAGGACAGGGGGTTCCTACAATGAGCAGTTCTTC.

The rearrangement links TRBV11-3 to TRBJ2-1, with 9 positions matching TRBD2. Trimming removed 8 bases from V and 6 bases from J; junction bases left unmatched: 8. The germline V gene has CDR1 SGHNT and CDR2 YENEEA. The CDR3 is made up of 14 amino acids. CDR3: CASRRASGANEQFF. In DNA, the CDR3 is TGTGCCAGCCGGAGGGCTAGCGGGGCCAATGAGCAGTTCTTC.

This clone has only one observation. The chain recombines TRBV5-4 with TRBJ2-1, with TRBD1 matching over 7 bases. V was clipped by 5 bases and J by 1 base; unmatched bases: 9. The CDR3 is made up of 16 amino acids. Germline CDR1 reads SGHNT; CDR2 reads YYREEE (reference sequence). CDR3 bases: TGTGCCAGCAGGCGACAGGGTGACGGTTCCTACAATGAGCAGTTCTTC. Translated: CASRRQGDGSYNEQFF.

The genes are TRBV7-6 and TRBJ2-3, with D possibly matching TRBD2 (6 bases). CDR3 length: 15 amino acids. The V gene's germline CDR1 is SGHVS and CDR2 FNYEAQ. Trimming cost V 1 base and J 4 bases, with 12 bases left between them. The CDR3 bases are TGTGCCAGCAGCTTAGGTGGGGCTAGCGCAGATACGCAGTATTTT. This gives the protein CASSLGGASADTQYF.

V is TRBV5-1 and J is TRBJ2-1, with no clear D. The CDR3 has 11 amino acids. Germline CDR1 reads SGHRS; CDR2 reads YFSETQ. Between the trimmed V and J ends, which lost 2 bases and 7 bases, there was a span of 4 bases. This CDR3 is CASSFLNEQFF. CDR3 in DNA: TGCGCCAGCAGCTTTCTAAATGAGCAGTTCTTC.

V gene TRBV5-1 combines with J gene TRBJ1-1; D not resolved. The CDR3 runs to 14 residues. CDR1 is SGHRS, CDR2 YFSETQ, per germline. Trimming removed 0 bases at V and 4 bases at J, with 10 bases between. The CDR3 coding sequence is TGCGCCAGCAGCTTGGCCGATCGGGGCACTGAAGCTTTCTTT. It encodes CASSLADRGTEAFF.

The chain couples TRBV11-2 to TRBJ2-7; 7 nucleotides match TRBD1. The CDR3 has 16 residues. Germline trimming cut 5 bases from V and 6 bases from J; bases unmatched to any gene: 16. CDR1 is SGHAT, CDR2 FQNNGV, per germline. DNA for the CDR3: TGTGCCAGCAGCCCATTGACAGGGATTCCCTTCCGCGAGCAGTACTTC. It specifies CASSPLTGIPFREQYF.

This chain joins TRBV9 and TRBJ2-2; 8 bases are a match to TRBD1. This CDR3 region has 13 residues. Losses at the gene ends were 3 bases for V and 6 bases for J; bases not matched to a gene: 1. Germline CDR1 SGDLS, CDR2 YYNGEE. In nucleotides, the CDR3 is TGTGCCAGCAGCGGACAGGGGTCCGGGGAGCTGTTTTTT. As protein: CASSGQGSGELFF.

This rearrangement joins TRBV28 to TRBJ2-7; 8 bases are a match to TRBD2. CDR1 and CDR2 (germline): MDHEN, SYDVKM. The CDR3 is made up of 13 amino acids. V was clipped by 10 bases and J by 3 bases; unmatched bases: 8. This chain's CDR3 is CATARGGGYEQYF. The CDR3 region has the DNA TGTGCCACCGCCCGGGGGGGCGGCTACGAGCAGTACTTC.

This chain joins TRBV28 and TRBJ1-3, with TRBD1 matching 8 bases. The CDR3 loop spans 18 amino acids. The V segment lost 3 bases and the J segment 4 bases; nucleotides outside the gene matches: 14. Germline CDR1 and CDR2: MDHEN and SYDVKM. CDR3 in amino acids: CASSFRQGISLRGNTIYF. The CDR3 DNA is TGTGCCAGCAGTTTCAGACAGGGGATATCTCTTCGGGGAAACACCATATATTTT.

This chain connects TRBV29-1 to TRBJ2-7; no firm D call. The CDR3 covers 14 residues. In germline, CDR1 is SQVTM, CDR2 ANQGSEA. Deletions cut 4 bases from V and 2 bases from J, with 15 bases between. The CDR3 nucleotides read TGCAGCGTTGCACTGCTAGACTCCACCTACGAGCAGTACTTC. Translating gives CSVALLDSTYEQYF.

The rearrangement links TRBV29-1 to TRBJ2-5; 12 positions agree with TRBD2. V lost 5 bases, J lost 3 bases, and 10 bases stayed unmatched. The V gene's germline CDR1 is SQVTM and CDR2 ANQGSEA. This CDR3 has 16 amino acids. The CDR3 DNA follows: TGCAGCGTTACTAGCGGGAGGTGGATAGGGGAAGAGACCCAGTACTTC. Its translation: CSVTSGRWIGEETQYF.

V gene TRBV5-1 combines with J gene TRBJ2-3, with 9 bases aligning to TRBD1. The CDR3 spans 14 residues. Looked up from germline, CDR1 is SGHRS and CDR2 is YFSETQ. V dropped 4 bases and J dropped 6; count of bases not matched to a gene: 6. The CDR3 DNA follows: TGCGCCAGCAGCCCCGGGACAGGGCCCGATACGCAGTATTTT. It codes for CASSPGTGPDTQYF.

The chain recombines TRBV5-6 with TRBJ2-7, with a tentative D call TRBD1 (5 bases). Germline V lookup: CDR1 SGHDT, CDR2 YYEEEE. The CDR3 loop spans 14 amino acids. Trimming pared 3 bases from V and 6 bases from J, leaving 16 bases between. CDR3 sequence reads: CASSSLGQGGEQYF. The CDR3 region has the DNA TGTGCCAGCAGCTCATTGGGGCAGGGTGGCGAGCAGTACTTC.

The chain combines TRBV9 with TRBJ2-2; 8 nucleotides agree with TRBD2. The CDR3 sequence is 16 residues long. Germline values: CDR1 SGDLS, CDR2 YYNGEE. V lost 5 bases, J lost 1 base, and 7 bases stayed unmatched. The CDR3 region is CASSFTSGRNTGELFF. DNA for the CDR3: TGTGCCAGCAGTTTTACTAGCGGAAGGAACACCGGGGAGCTGTTTTTT. The full variable domain, rest sourced from reference TRBV9 and TRBJ2-2, is DSGVTQTPKHLITATGQRVTLRCSPRSGDLSVYWYQQSLDQGLQFLIQYYNGEERAKGNILERFSAQQFPDLHSELNLSSLELGDSALYFCASSFTSGRNTGELFFGEGSRLTVL.

The CDR3: CAIAGGAVENYGYTF. Written as DNA, the CDR3 is TGTGCCATCGCGGGTGGTGCGGTGGAGAACTATGGCTACACCTTC. The chain recombines TRBV10-3 with TRBJ1-2; no definite D call. Germline V gene data show CDR1 as ENHRY and CDR2 as SYGVKD. The V gene lost 8 bases and the J gene lost 2 bases, with 18 bases spanning the gap. This CDR3 has 15 residues.

The chain has TRBV5-8 and TRBJ1-1, with 7 bases aligning to TRBD1. CDR3 size: 15 residues. The V and J ends lost 4 bases and 0 bases, in that order; junction bases with no gene match: 6. The germline V gene encodes CDR1 SGHTS and CDR2 YDEGEE. CDR3 loop: CASSLKTGLNTEAFF. CDR3 nucleotide sequence: TGTGCCAGCAGCCTAAAGACAGGGTTGAACACTGAAGCTTTCTTT.

The chain is built from TRBV27 and TRBJ2-7, with D tentatively TRBD1 (6 bases). CDR1 is MNHEY, CDR2 SMNVEV, per germline (reference sequence). The CDR3 sequence is 16 residues long. The V end was cut by 3 bases, the J end by 3 bases, with 18 bases between. The CDR3 region has the DNA TGTGCCAGCAGTTTGTCCCAAGCTGGCAGGGGCTACGAGCAGTACTTC. It translates to CASSLSQAGRGYEQYF.

The gene calls are TRBV28 and TRBJ1-2; 11 bases line up with TRBD1. V lost 6 bases to trimming and J lost 6 bases; unmatched junction nucleotides: 15. The V gene's germline CDR1 is MDHEN and CDR2 SYDVKM. This CDR3 comprises 17 residues. CDR3 nucleotide sequence: TGTGCCAGCAGACCGCTCATGGACAGGGGGCGTAGCCATGGCTACACCTTC. It is translated as CASRPLMDRGRSHGYTF.

This chain uses TRBV19 with TRBJ1-3; 7 bases align to TRBD1. V lost 6 bases to trimming and J lost 9 bases; unmatched junction nucleotides: 14. Germline CDR1 reads LNHDA; CDR2 reads SQIVND (reference sequence). There are 15 residues in the CDR3. CDR3 coding DNA: TGTGCCAGTAGACGAAGGGGTACAGGGGACGGCACCATATATTTT. It encodes CASRRRGTGDGTIYF.

This rearrangement joins TRBV5-1 to TRBJ1-1; TRBD1 agrees at 7 bases. V lost 0 bases to trimming and J lost 6 bases; unmatched junction nucleotides: 14. CDR3 length equals 17 residues. The germline CDR1 and CDR2 sequences are SGHRS and YFSETQ. The CDR3 DNA is TGCGCCAGCAGCTTGGGCCCCCAACAGGGGAGTAGGTCTGAAGCTTTCTTT. Protein product: CASSLGPQQGSRSEAFF.

This chain connects TRBV19 to TRBJ1-5; weak D call: TRBD1 (5 bases). This CDR3 spans 17 amino acids. The V gene's germline CDR1 is LNHDA and CDR2 SQIVND (reference sequence). Trimming cost V 4 bases and J 1 base, with 17 bases left between them. In DNA form, the CDR3 reads TGTGCCAGTAGTAATCCATTCGGGACTCTAAGCAATCAGCCCCAGCATTTT. Amino acid sequence: CASSNPFGTLSNQPQHF.

This clone appeared once. The rearrangement joins TRBV29-1 to TRBJ2-1; 11 bases align to TRBD2. CDR3 length equals 13 residues. The germline V gene encodes CDR1 SQVTM and CDR2 ANQGSEA. V shed 4 bases and J 5 bases; nucleotides not matched to a gene: 1. In nucleotides, the CDR3 is TGCAGCGTTGGGACTAGCGGGCACAATGAGCAGTTCTTC. Protein product: CSVGTSGHNEQFF.

CDR3 bases: TGCGCCAGCAGTGAGTCGACAGGGGCCACCTTAGCCAAAAACATTCAGTACTTC. Translating it yields CASSESTGATLAKNIQYF. V is TRBV10-1 and J is TRBJ2-4; 8 bases map to TRBD1. Germline V CDR1 and CDR2: WNHNN, SYGVQD (reference sequence). The V and J ends lost 0 bases and 0 bases, in that order; junction bases with no gene match: 7. This CDR3 contains 18 residues.